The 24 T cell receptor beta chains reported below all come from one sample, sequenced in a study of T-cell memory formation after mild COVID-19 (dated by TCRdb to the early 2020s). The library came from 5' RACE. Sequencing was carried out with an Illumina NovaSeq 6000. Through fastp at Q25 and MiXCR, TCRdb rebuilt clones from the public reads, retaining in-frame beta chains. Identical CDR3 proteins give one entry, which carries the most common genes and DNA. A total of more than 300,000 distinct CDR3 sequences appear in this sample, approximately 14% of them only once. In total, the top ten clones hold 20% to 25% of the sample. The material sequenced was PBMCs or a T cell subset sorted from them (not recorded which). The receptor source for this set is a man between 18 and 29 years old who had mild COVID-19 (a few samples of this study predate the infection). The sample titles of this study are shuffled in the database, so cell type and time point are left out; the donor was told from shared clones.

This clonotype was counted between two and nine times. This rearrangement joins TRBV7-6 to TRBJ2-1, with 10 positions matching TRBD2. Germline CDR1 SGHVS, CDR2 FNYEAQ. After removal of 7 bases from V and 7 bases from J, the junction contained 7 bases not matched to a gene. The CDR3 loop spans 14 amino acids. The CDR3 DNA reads TGTGCCAGCACCCGTAGCGGGGGGATAAATGAGCAGTTCTTC. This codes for CASTRSGGINEQFF.

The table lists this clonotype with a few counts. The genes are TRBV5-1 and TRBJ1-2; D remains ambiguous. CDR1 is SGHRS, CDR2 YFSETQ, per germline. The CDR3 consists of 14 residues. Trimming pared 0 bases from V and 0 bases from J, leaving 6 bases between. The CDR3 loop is CASSLDWTNYGYTF. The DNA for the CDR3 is TGCGCCAGCAGCTTGGATTGGACTAACTATGGCTACACCTTC.

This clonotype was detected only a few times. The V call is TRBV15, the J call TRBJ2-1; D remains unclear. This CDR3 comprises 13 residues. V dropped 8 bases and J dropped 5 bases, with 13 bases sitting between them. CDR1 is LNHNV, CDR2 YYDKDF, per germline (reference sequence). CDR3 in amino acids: CATRPGGNNEQFF. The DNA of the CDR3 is TGTGCCACCCGACCGGGCGGCAACAATGAGCAGTTCTTC.

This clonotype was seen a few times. CDR3 in amino acids: CASSLRGGHSYNEQFF. The CDR3 DNA follows: TGTGCCAGCAGTCTCCGCGGGGGCCACTCCTACAATGAGCAGTTCTTC. V gene TRBV3-1 combines with J gene TRBJ2-1; perhaps TRBD2 as D (7 bases). This CDR3 contains 16 residues. V was clipped by 6 bases and J by 0 bases, with 15 bases between them. CDR1 and CDR2 from the germline V gene are LGHDT and YNNKEL (reference sequence).

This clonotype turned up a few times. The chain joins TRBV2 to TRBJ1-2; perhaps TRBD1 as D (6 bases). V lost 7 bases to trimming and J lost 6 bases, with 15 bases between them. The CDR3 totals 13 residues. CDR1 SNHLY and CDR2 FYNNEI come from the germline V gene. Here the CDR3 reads CASTRGRRDGYTF. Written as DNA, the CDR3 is TGTGCCAGCACCCGGGGGCGCCGGGATGGCTACACCTTC. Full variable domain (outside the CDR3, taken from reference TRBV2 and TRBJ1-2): EPEVTQTPSHQVTQMGQEVILRCVPISNHLYFYWYRQILGQKVEFLVSFYNNEISEKSEIFDDQFSVERPDGSNFTLKIRSTKLEDSAMYFCASTRGRRDGYTFGSGTRLTVV.

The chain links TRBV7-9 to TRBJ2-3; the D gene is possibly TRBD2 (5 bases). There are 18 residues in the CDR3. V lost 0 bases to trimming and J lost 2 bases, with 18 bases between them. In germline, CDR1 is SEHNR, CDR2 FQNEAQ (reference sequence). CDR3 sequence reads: CASSLAAERSGLTDTQYF. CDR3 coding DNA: TGTGCCAGCAGCTTAGCGGCGGAGAGAAGCGGCCTCACAGATACGCAGTATTTT. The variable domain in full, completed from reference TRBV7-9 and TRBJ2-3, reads DTGVSQNPRHKITKRGQNVTFRCDPISEHNRLYWYRQTLGQGPEFLTYFQNEAQLEKSRLLSDRFSAERPKGSFSTLEIQRTEQGDSAMYLCASSLAAERSGLTDTQYFGPGTRLTVL.

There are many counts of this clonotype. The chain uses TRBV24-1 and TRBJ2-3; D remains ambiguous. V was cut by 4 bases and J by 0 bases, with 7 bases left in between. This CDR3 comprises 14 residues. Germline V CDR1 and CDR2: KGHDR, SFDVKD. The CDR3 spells CATSDRRSTDTQYF. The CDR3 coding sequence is TGTGCCACCAGTGACCGTCGTAGCACAGATACGCAGTATTTT.

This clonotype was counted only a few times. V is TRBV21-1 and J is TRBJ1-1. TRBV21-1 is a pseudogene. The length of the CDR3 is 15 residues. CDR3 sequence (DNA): TGTGCCAGCAAGGGCCTTATGCGGAAGAACACTGAAGCTTTCTTT. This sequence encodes CASKGLMRKNTEAFF.

Written as DNA, the CDR3 is TGCAGTGCTAGCAGGGTGGACACCGGGGAGCTGTTTTTT. Residues: CSASRVDTGELFF. This chain connects TRBV20-1 to TRBJ2-2, with TRBD1 as a possible D gene (5 bases). Trimming stripped 3 bases from V and 3 bases from J, with 8 bases between. The CDR3 is 13 residues long. Germline values: CDR1 DFQATT, CDR2 SNEGSKA (reference sequence).

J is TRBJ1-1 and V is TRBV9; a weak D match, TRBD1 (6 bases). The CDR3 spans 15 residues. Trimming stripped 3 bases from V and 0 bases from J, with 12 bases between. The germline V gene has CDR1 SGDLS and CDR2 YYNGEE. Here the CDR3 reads CASSATGHMNTEAFF. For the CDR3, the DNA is TGTGCCAGCAGCGCAACGGGACACATGAACACTGAAGCTTTCTTT.

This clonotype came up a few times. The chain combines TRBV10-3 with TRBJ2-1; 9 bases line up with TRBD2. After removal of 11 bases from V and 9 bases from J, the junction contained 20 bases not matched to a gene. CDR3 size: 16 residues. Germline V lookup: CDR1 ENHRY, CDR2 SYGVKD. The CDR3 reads CAAKDSGGQRGSEQFF. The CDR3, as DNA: TGTGCCGCCAAAGATAGCGGGGGACAACGGGGGAGTGAGCAGTTCTTC.

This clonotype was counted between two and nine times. The CDR3 nucleotides are TGCAGCTGGCTGGGGGAATCCTACAATGAGCAGTTCTTC. Encoded protein: CSWLGESYNEQFF. The V gene is TRBV29-1, the J gene TRBJ2-1; D possibly uses TRBD1 or TRBD2 (5 bases each). CDR1 and CDR2 (germline): SQVTM, ANQGSEA. The CDR3 length is 13 residues. The V and J ends lost 8 bases and 1 base respectively, with 12 bases between them.

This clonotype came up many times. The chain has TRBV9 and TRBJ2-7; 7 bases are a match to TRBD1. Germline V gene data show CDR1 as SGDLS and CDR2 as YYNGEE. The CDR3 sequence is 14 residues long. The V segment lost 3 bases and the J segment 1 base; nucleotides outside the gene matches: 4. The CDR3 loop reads CASSATGQSYEQYF. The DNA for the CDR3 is TGTGCCAGCAGCGCGACAGGGCAATCCTACGAGCAGTACTTC.

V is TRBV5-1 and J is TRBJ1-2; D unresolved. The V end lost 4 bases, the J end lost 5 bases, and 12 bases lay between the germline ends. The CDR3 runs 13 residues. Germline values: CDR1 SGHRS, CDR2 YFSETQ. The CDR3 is CASSPYLGYGYTF. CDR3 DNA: TGCGCCAGCAGCCCGTACTTGGGGTATGGCTACACCTTC. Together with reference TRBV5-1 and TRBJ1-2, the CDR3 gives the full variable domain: KAGVTQTPRYLIKTRGQQVTLSCSPISGHRSVSWYQQTPGQGLQFLFEYFSETQRNKGNFPGRFSGRQFSNSRSEMNVSTLELGDSALYLCASSPYLGYGYTFGSGTRLTVV.

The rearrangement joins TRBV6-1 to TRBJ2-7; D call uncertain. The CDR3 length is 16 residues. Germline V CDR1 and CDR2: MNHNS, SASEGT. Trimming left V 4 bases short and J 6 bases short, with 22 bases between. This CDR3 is CASSVIRLLKAAEQYV. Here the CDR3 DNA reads TGTGCCAGCAGTGTTATACGATTACTAAAAGCCGCCGAGCAGTACGTC.

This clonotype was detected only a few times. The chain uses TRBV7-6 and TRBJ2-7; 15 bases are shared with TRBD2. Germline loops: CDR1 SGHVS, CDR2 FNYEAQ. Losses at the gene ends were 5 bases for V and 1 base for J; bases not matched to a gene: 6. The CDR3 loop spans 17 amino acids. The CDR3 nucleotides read TGTGCCAGCAGCCCCCGGACTAGCGGGGGGGGATCCTACGAGCAGTACTTC. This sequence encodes CASSPRTSGGGSYEQYF.

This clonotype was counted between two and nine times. Here the CDR3 reads CASSPSEGGVAFF. DNA for the CDR3: TGCGCCAGCAGCCCGTCCGAGGGGGGGGTAGCTTTCTTT. The V and J genes are TRBV4-1 and TRBJ1-1; TRBD1 might be the D (6 bases). In germline, CDR1 is MGHRA, CDR2 YSYEKL. V was cut by 4 bases and J by 10 bases, with 16 bases left in between. CDR3 length: 13 residues.

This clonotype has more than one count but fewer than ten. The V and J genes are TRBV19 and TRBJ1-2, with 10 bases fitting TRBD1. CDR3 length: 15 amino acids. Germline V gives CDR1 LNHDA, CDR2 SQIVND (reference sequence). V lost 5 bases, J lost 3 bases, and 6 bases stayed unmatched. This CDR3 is CASSVPDRGDYGYTF. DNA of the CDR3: TGTGCCAGTAGTGTCCCGGACAGGGGGGACTATGGCTACACCTTC.

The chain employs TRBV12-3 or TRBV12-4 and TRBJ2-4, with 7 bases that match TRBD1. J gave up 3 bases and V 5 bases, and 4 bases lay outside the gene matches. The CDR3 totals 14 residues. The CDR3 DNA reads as TGTGCCAGCAGTGCCCGGGACAGCAAAAACATTCAGTACTTC. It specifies CASSARDSKNIQYF.

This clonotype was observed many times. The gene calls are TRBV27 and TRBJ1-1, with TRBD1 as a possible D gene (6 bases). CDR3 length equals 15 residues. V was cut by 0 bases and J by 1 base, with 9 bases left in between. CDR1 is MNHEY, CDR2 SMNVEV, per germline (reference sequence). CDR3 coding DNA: TGTGCCAGCAGTTTATCGGGGGCGGGGAACACTGAAGCTTTCTTT. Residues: CASSLSGAGNTEAFF.

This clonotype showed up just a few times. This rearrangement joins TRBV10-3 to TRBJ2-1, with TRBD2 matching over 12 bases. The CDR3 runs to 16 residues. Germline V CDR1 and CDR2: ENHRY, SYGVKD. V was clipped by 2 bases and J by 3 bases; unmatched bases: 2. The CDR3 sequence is CAISETSGGIYNEQFF. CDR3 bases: TGTGCCATCAGTGAGACTAGCGGGGGGATCTACAATGAGCAGTTCTTC.

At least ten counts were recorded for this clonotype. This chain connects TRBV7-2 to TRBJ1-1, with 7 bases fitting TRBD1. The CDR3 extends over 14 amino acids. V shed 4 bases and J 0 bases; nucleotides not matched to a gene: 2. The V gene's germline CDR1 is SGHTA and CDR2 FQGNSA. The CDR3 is CASSWGQLNTEAFF. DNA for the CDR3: TGTGCCAGCAGCTGGGGACAGTTGAACACTGAAGCTTTCTTT.

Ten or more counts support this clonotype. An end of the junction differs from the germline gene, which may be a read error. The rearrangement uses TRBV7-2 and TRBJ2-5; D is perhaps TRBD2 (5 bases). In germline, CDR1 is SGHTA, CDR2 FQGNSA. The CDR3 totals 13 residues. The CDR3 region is CASSLFRGETQYF. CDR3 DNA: TGCGCCAGCAGCTTGTTCCGGGGAGAGACCCAGTACTTC. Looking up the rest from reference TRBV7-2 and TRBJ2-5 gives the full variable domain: GAGVSQSPSNKVTEKGKDVELRCDPISGHTALYWYRQSLGQGLEFLIYFQGNSAPDKSGLPSDRFSAERTGGSVSTLTIQRTQQEDSAVYLCASSLFRGETQYFGPGTRLLVL.

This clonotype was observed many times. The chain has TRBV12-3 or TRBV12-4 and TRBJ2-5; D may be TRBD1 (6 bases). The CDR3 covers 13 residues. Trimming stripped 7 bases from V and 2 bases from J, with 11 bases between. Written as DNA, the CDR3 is TGTGCCAGCAACTTGGACAGACAAGAGACCCAGTACTTC. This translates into CASNLDRQETQYF.